This TCR beta chain stems from a study of blood T cells in healthy people across ages. Study outcomes and limitations: PBMCs went unsorted, and a conclusive naive versus antigen-experienced comparison was therefore prevented.

Of note for this clonotype: Its antigen is not identified.

CDR1 MNHEY and CDR2 SMNVEV come from the germline V gene (reference sequence). V was shortened by 10 bases and J by 0 bases, with 19 bases between the two germline ends. This CDR3 comprises 15 residues. The second PCR ran about 6 to 12 cycles with a sample-barcoded 5' primer and J-beta primers. The authors tagged each cDNA molecule using a template-switch adaptor with 12 random nucleotides. MiXCR, applied by TCRdb to the 5' RACE reads, yields one record per CDR3 protein. Of about 1.4 million distinct CDR3 sequences listed, around 59% were seen once; the top ten hold 6.5% to 8.5%. This sequence was found in a man aged 18 to 29 in good health. The chain carries TRBV27 and TRBJ2-7; D unresolved. Sequencing was carried out using blood. The CDR3 is CATTTSSRSSYEQYF. As DNA, the CDR3 is TGTGCCACCACGACTTCCTCGAGAAGCTCCTACGAGCAGTACTTC.